Only a few counts were recorded for the clone carrying this T cell receptor beta chain. The antigen remains undetermined. Each CDR3 protein gets one entry after TCRdb re-called the 5' RACE reads with MiXCR. The sample carries more than 300,000 distinct CDR3 sequences, roughly 10% recorded once. Trimming took off 0 bases at V and 0 bases at J, with 3 bases between the two ends. This CDR3 region has 15 residues. The germline V gene encodes CDR1 MNHEY and CDR2 SVGAGI. This sample is part of a study of T cells after yellow fever vaccination. Whole-study findings and limits: Abundant clonotypes (contaminants from the bulk population) could be present in FACS-sorted repertoires. The appearance of a small share of clonotypes in both CD4 and CD8 compartments was observed.

V is TRBV6-5 and J is TRBJ2-6; D remains ambiguous. The clonotype was recovered from a man aged 18 to 30 who received the YFV17D yellow fever vaccine. The sample here was CD4+ T cells sorted from PBMCs, taken 45 days after the yellow fever booster vaccination. DNA for the CDR3: TGTGCCAGCAGTTACTCCCGCTCTGGGGCCAACGTCCTGACTTTC. It translates to CASSYSRSGANVLTF.